These 27 T cell receptor beta chains originate from one sample sequenced in a study of tumor-infiltrating lymphocytes in glioblastoma multiforme. TCRB libraries came from RNA via three nested multiplex PCR rounds. TCRdb independently ran MiXCR on the multiplex PCR reads; one entry per CDR3 protein. The table records about 13,000 distinct CDR3 sequences, around 70% of them present only once. What was sequenced was brain tumor tissue. These receptors originate from a male donor with glioblastoma.

About this clonotype: A much larger clone differs from this one at a single base, so this may be a read error. The chain uses TRBV11-3 and TRBJ2-3, with no clear D. Germline V CDR1 and CDR2: SGHNT, YENEEA. The CDR3 covers 14 residues. For the CDR3, the DNA is TGTGCCAGCAGCGTAGAACCAAGCACGGATACGCAGTATTTT. This sequence encodes CASSVEPSTDTQYF.

Comments on this clonotype: The junction departs from germline at one end; a sequencing error may be responsible. The chain is built from TRBV7-9 and TRBJ1-4, with D unresolved. Per germline, CDR1 SEHNR and CDR2 FQNEAQ (reference sequence). This CDR3 comprises 14 residues. The CDR3 sequence: CASSLRRENEKLSF. CDR3 sequence (DNA): TGTGCCAGCAGCTTACGGCGAGAGAATGAAAAACTGTCCTTT.

Points on this clonotype: No conserved phenylalanine or tryptophan is present at the end of the CDR3, so a read error is the likely explanation. The gene calls are TRBV10-3 and TRBJ1-5, with a tentative D call TRBD1 (6 bases). This CDR3 spans 13 amino acids. Trimming left V 8 bases short and J 5 bases short, with 13 bases between. Germline-derived CDR1 and CDR2 are ENHRY and SYGVKD. The CDR3 protein is CAIGRQVDQPQHS. CDR3 DNA: TGTGCCATCGGTAGACAGGTGGATCAGCCCCAGCATTCT.

This clonotype is medium-sized within its sample. The chain carries TRBV6-6 and TRBJ2-5; no clear D gene. Germline loops: CDR1 MNHNY, CDR2 SVGAGI (reference sequence). V shed 2 bases and J shed 5 bases, with 6 bases lying between them. CDR3 size: 12 residues. The CDR3 DNA sequence: TGTGCCAGCAGTTACAGGGTCGAGACCCAGTACTTC. Translated: CASSYRVETQYF.

This chain connects TRBV5-6 to TRBJ2-7; D not resolved. V was pared by 0 bases and J by 13 bases, with 11 bases between. This CDR3 has 11 residues. CDR1 is SGHDT, CDR2 YYEEEE, per germline. CDR3 bases: TGTGCCAGCAGCTTGGAAGCCGAGGATTACTTC. It specifies CASSLEAEDYF.

This clonotype was observed a few times. The chain couples TRBV6-2 or TRBV6-3 to TRBJ2-7, with a possible D match to TRBD2 (6 bases). This CDR3 is built from 14 residues. The germline V gene encodes CDR1 MNHEY and CDR2 SVGEGT. The V end was cut by 2 bases, the J end by 7 bases, with 15 bases between. The CDR3 sequence is CASSYDRESGEQYF. CDR3 DNA: TGTGCCAGCAGTTACGACCGGGAGTCGGGGGAGCAGTACTTC.

Regarding this clonotype: The junction and the germline gene differ at one end; a read error may be behind it. In nucleotides, the CDR3 is TGTACCAGCAGCCACGACCTGGGACAGGGGGGCGAGCAGTACTTC. This codes for CTSSHDLGQGGEQYF. The rearrangement uses TRBV4-2 and TRBJ2-7; TRBD1 matches at 11 bases. Germline values: CDR1 LGHNA, CDR2 YNFKEQ. The length of the CDR3 is 15 residues.

V and J are TRBV11-2 and TRBJ2-2; no definite D call. The V gene lost 7 bases and the J gene lost 2 bases, with 17 bases spanning the gap. Germline assignment: CDR1 SGHAT and CDR2 FQNNGV. The CDR3 covers 16 residues. The CDR3 loop reads CASTVLTCINTGELFF. The DNA of the CDR3 is TGTGCCAGCACCGTACTAACGTGCATAAACACCGGGGAGCTGTTTTTT.

The chain has TRBV11-2 and TRBJ1-1; D unresolved. This CDR3 spans 12 amino acids. Per the germline V gene, CDR1 is SGHAT and CDR2 is FQNNGV. Trimming left V 4 bases short and J 3 bases short, with 6 bases between. The DNA for the CDR3 is TGTGCCAGCAGCTCGCAGTACACTGAAGCTTTCTTT. Translated: CASSSQYTEAFF.

The chain has TRBV6-1 and TRBJ2-5; D remains unclear. The CDR3 is made up of 15 amino acids. Germline loops: CDR1 MNHNS, CDR2 SASEGT. Trimming took 8 bases from V and 1 from J, leaving 17 bases between them. The CDR3: CASDVLRASQETQYF. The DNA for the CDR3 is TGTGCCAGCGATGTCCTAAGGGCGAGCCAAGAGACCCAGTACTTC.

This clonotype was detected ten times or more. The chain employs TRBV30 and TRBJ2-1, with D possibly TRBD2 on 7 matching bases. CDR3 length: 14 residues. V lost 2 bases and J 3 bases, leaving 11 bases between the germline ends. Per the germline V gene, CDR1 is GTSNPN and CDR2 is SVGIG (reference sequence). The CDR3 DNA reads as TGTGCCTGGAGTTGGGGGGGGCACTACAATGAGCAGTTCTTC. As protein: CAWSWGGHYNEQFF.

V usage is TRBV11-2 and J usage is TRBJ2-3; no definite D call. The CDR3 is made up of 12 amino acids. Germline loops: CDR1 SGHAT, CDR2 FQNNGV. Trimming left V 4 bases short and J 8 bases short, with 10 bases between. The CDR3 nucleotides are TGTGCCAGCAGCTCACTGGTTGGTACGCAGTATTTT. Protein sequence: CASSSLVGTQYF. The entire variable domain, with the rest obtained from reference TRBV11-2 and TRBJ2-3, is as follows: EAGVAQSPRYKIIEKRQSVAFWCNPISGHATLYWYQQILGQGPKLLIQFQNNGVVDDSQLPKDRFSAERLKGVDSTLKIQPAKLEDSAVYLCASSSLVGTQYFGPGTRLTVL.

This clonotype was picked up one time. The junction shows a germline mismatch at one end, possibly a read error. The CDR3 here is CASEHHGDSSYGQYF. CDR3 DNA: TGTGCCAGCGAACACCATGGGGATAGCTCCTACGGGCAGTACTTC. This chain uses TRBV6-1 with TRBJ2-7; D unresolved. This CDR3 spans 15 amino acids. Germline V CDR1 and CDR2: MNHNS, SASEGT.

At least ten counts were recorded for this clonotype. V usage is TRBV2 and J usage is TRBJ1-6, with 7 bases matching TRBD1. V gave up 3 bases and J gave up 13 bases; unmatched junction bases: 9. CDR3 length equals 14 residues. CDR1 and CDR2 (germline): SNHLY, FYNNEI. Written as DNA, the CDR3 is TGTGCCAGCAGTGATACGACAGGGATGAGTCCCCTCCACTTT. It yields the protein CASSDTTGMSPLHF.

For this clonotype: Since the CDR3 does not end with the conserved phenylalanine or tryptophan, this likely comes from a read error. The chain employs TRBV30 and TRBJ2-5; 7 bases fit TRBD2. This CDR3 region has 15 residues. V lost 3 bases, J lost 5 bases, and 12 bases stayed unmatched. The germline gives CDR1 GTSNPN, CDR2 SVGIG (reference sequence). The CDR3 DNA is TGTGCCTGGAGCCCCGGGACGGGGGGTATCGAGACCCAGTACTCC. This gives the protein CAWSPGTGGIETQYS.

On this clonotype: At one end, the junction sequence differs from germline, possibly due to a read error. This chain joins TRBV28 and TRBJ1-4; D is possibly TRBD1 (6 bases). This CDR3 contains 14 residues. Per germline, CDR1 MDHEN and CDR2 SYDVKM. This CDR3 reads CALRGGPMGEKLSF. For the CDR3, the DNA is TGTGCCTTACGGGGGGGGCCAATGGGTGAAAAACTGTCTTTT.

Of note for this clonotype: The junction does not match germline at one end; this may be a read error. The chain has TRBV10-3 and TRBJ2-7, with a tentative D call TRBD1 (7 bases). Germline V CDR1 and CDR2: ENHRY, SYGVKD. The CDR3 has 16 amino acids. DNA for the CDR3: TGTGCCATCAGTGTAGGACAGGAAGTGGAGGGCTACGAGCAATACTTC. Translating it yields CAISVGQEVEGYEQYF.

The chain has TRBV10-3 and TRBJ2-7, with D perhaps TRBD2 (5 bases). V lost 7 bases, J lost 7 bases, and 14 bases lay in between. The CDR3 is 12 amino acids. Per germline, CDR1 ENHRY and CDR2 SYGVKD. DNA for the CDR3: TGTGCCATCATGACGGCACTAGGGGAGCAGTACTTC. Translated: CAIMTALGEQYF.

V is TRBV20-1 and J is TRBJ2-4; D unresolved. The CDR3 loop spans 11 amino acids. V gave up 6 bases and J gave up 8 bases, with 11 bases separating them. CDR1 and CDR2 (germline): DFQATT, SNEGSKA (reference sequence). This CDR3 reads CSATLGDIQYF. The CDR3 DNA follows: TGCAGTGCAACCCTTGGGGACATTCAGTACTTC.

A few counts support this clonotype. Just one base apart from a much larger clone, this may be a read error. V and J are TRBV11-2 and TRBJ1-2, with a possible D match to TRBD1 (5 bases). Germline V gives CDR1 SGHAT, CDR2 FQNNGV. V was trimmed by 5 bases and J by 10 bases, leaving 17 bases between them. The CDR3 extends over 13 amino acids. The CDR3 DNA sequence: TGTGCCAGCAGCCAAGGGGATTGGATTGACTACACCTTC. Translating it yields CASSQGDWIDYTF.

The chain uses TRBV5-1 and TRBJ2-7; D is perhaps TRBD2 (6 bases). The germline V gene has CDR1 SGHRS and CDR2 YFSETQ. Between the trimmed V and J ends, which lost 0 bases and 6 bases, there was a span of 19 bases. CDR3 size: 16 residues. The CDR3 sequence: CASSLARGSVLFEQYF. CDR3 in DNA: TGCGCCAGCAGCTTGGCCCGGGGGAGCGTCCTATTCGAGCAGTACTTC.

CDR3 DNA sequence: TGTGCCAGCAGCTTAGGGCCCAGGACCCTCCAAGAGACCCAGTACTTC. This gives the protein CASSLGPRTLQETQYF. This chain links TRBV11-2 with TRBJ2-5; unclear D gene. In germline, CDR1 is SGHAT, CDR2 FQNNGV. The CDR3 length is 16 residues. V dropped 1 base and J dropped 1 base, with 13 bases sitting between them.

This clonotype has only one observation. The chain combines TRBV6-6 with TRBJ1-1; no clear D. The CDR3 length is 13 residues. Germline V lookup: CDR1 MNHNY, CDR2 SVGAGI (reference sequence). V was cut by 9 bases and J by 1 base, with 12 bases left in between. The DNA for the CDR3 is TGTGCCAGTACTCCTGACCCGAACACTGAAGCTTTCTTT. Translated, it gives CASTPDPNTEAFF.

As regards this clonotype: One junction end disagrees with the germline gene, perhaps due to a read error. This chain joins TRBV11-2 and TRBJ2-1; 7 nucleotides match TRBD1. This CDR3 is 17 amino acids long. Germline CDR1 SGHAT, CDR2 FQNNGV. In DNA, the CDR3 is TGTGCCAGCAGCTTAATAGTAAGGGGGCCTTCGCGCAATGAGAAGTTCTTC. Translated, it gives CASSLIVRGPSRNEKFF.

The CDR3, as DNA: TGTGCCAGCAGTTGTACTGGCTCCTACGAGCAGTACTTC. Translating it yields CASSCTGSYEQYF. This rearrangement joins TRBV12-3 or TRBV12-4 to TRBJ2-7; D uncertain. CDR3 length: 13 residues. Between the trimmed V and J ends, which lost 4 bases and 0 bases, there was a span of 7 bases.

The chain joins TRBV30 to TRBJ2-3, with D possibly matching TRBD2 (6 bases). Germline loops: CDR1 GTSNPN, CDR2 SVGIG (reference sequence). The CDR3 is 13 residues long. V dropped 4 bases and J dropped 1 base, with 9 bases sitting between them. Here the CDR3 DNA reads TGTGCCTGGAATTGGGGGGGCACAGATACGCAGTATTTT. It encodes CAWNWGGTDTQYF.

This clonotype was found a few times. V usage is TRBV11-2 and J usage is TRBJ2-5, with D possibly matching TRBD2 (6 bases). Germline CDR1 reads SGHAT; CDR2 reads FQNNGV. The CDR3 is made up of 11 amino acids. V lost 5 bases and J lost 6, with 7 bases in between. The CDR3 here is CASSGTQTQYF. Here the CDR3 DNA reads TGTGCCAGCAGCGGGACTCAGACCCAGTACTTC.